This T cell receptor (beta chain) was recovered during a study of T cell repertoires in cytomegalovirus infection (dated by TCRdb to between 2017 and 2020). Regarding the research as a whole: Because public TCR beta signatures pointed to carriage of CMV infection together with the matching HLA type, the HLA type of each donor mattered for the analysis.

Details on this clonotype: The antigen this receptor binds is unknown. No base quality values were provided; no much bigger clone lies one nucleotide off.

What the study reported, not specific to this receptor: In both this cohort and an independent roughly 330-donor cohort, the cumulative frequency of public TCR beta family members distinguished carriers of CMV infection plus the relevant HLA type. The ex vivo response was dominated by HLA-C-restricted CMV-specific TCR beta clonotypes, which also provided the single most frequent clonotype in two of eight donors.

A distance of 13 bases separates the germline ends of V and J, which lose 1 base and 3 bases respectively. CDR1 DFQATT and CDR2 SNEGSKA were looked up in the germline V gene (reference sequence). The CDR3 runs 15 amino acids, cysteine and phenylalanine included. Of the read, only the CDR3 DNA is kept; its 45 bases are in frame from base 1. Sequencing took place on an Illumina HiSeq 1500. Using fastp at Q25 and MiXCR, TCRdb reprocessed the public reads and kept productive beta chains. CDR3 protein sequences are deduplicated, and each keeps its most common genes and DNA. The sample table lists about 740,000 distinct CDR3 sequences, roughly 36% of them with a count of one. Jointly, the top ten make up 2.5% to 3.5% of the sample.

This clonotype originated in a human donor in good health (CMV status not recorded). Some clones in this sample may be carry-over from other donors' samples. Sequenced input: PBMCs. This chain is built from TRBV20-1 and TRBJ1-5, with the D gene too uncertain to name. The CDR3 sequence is CSARAIHRPNQPQHF. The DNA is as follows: TGCAGTGCTAGAGCAATCCATCGCCCCAATCAGCCCCAGCATTTT.